Listed below are T cell receptor beta chains from one sample, sequenced in a study of T cells in Graves' hyperthyroidism and ophthalmopathy. TCRdb reanalysed the multiplex PCR reads using MiXCR and keeps one entry per CDR3 protein. The sample has approximately 600,000 distinct CDR3 sequences; more than 13% are singletons. The sequenced material came from blood. Receptors were obtained from a woman between 18 and 29 years old with Graves' ophthalmopathy. CDR3s include the opening cysteine and the closing phenylalanine or tryptophan.

V | CDR3
TRBV6-1 | CASASVGEGQNEQFF
TRBV9 | CASSVEGEYNEQFF
TRBV4-2 | CASSQVPTGYFYGYTF
TRBV5-1 | CASSSWTGGVSGYTF
TRBV11-2 | CASSLGPTEGHEQFF
TRBV7-2 | CASSLAWTSGAGSYNEQFF
TRBV7-2 | CASSLEVGRSDYGYTF
TRBV5-6 | CASSLGDSNEQFF
TRBV18 | CASSPLDGLAFF
TRBV28 | CASSKGTREQYF
TRBV27 | CASSPLGTKRDEQYF
TRBV24-1 | CATSRTDREQETQYF
TRBV3-1 | CASSQVSTSGREGSYNEQFF
TRBV28 | CASSFPHGTQYF
TRBV20-1 | CSASGLESSYNEQFF
TRBV19 | CASSPDRGTQPQHF
TRBV27 | CASSPFIRGWETQYF
TRBV7-2 | CASSSHRREGYGYTF
TRBV19 | CASSIRPSSYEQYF
TRBV12-3/TRBV12-4 | CASSPMGDRANTGELFF
TRBV14 | CASSPRGGLYNEQFF
TRBV7-9 | CASSLVGDSNGYTF
TRBV6-1 | CASTPTVGSPLHF
TRBV28 | CASSETGQGSYEQYF
TRBV7-9 | CASSLVRTSGRWGEQYF
TRBV7-3 | CASSLIGGLNEQFF
TRBV12-3/TRBV12-4 | CASSGRAEVNTGELFF
TRBV27 | CASSLARITGELFF
TRBV7-9 | CASSPSWGLGLALVSGANVLTF
TRBV12-3/TRBV12-4 | CASRVKASGRDLYNEQFF
TRBV18 | CASSQGQLVMNTEAFF
TRBV3-1 | CASSPGTGGLTVGIQYF
TRBV7-9 | CASSGRGIAYEQFF
TRBV4-1 | CASSLKGQGARGLNTEAFF
TRBV10-3 | CAISERAGLAGQKNTGELFF
TRBV27 | CASSVRGQSYEQYF
TRBV7-2 | CASSPNSGIRNQPQHF
TRBV6-1 | CASSTGRVPLYEQYF
TRBV5-1 | CASSGGGQGASEAFF
TRBV4-2 | CASSQVGEPQHF
TRBV7-9 | CASSYFGAGEQYF
TRBV6-1 | CASSPALKYSGANVLTF
TRBV7-2 | CASSLGGFAGGYTF
TRBV7-2 | CASITDVSRGYGYTF
TRBV7-9 | CASSLALAGVNTEAFF
TRBV7-6 | CASSSSQGLYGYTF
TRBV29-1 | CSVSPGQVYNEQFF
TRBV7-3 | CASSPRGPREMPDTQYF
TRBV6-1 | CASSDDRGSSYNEQFF
TRBV19 | CASSIYSSVGNEQFF
TRBV5-8 | CASSHPRDTQYF
TRBV11-3 | CASSSGLAGTDPNEQFF
TRBV7-9 | CASRTSGGVNYGYTF